This is a list of T cell receptor beta chains from one sample in a study of vaccination and CD4 T cells after COVID-19. Each CDR3 protein gets one entry after TCRdb re-called the PCR reads with MiXCR. The table records 4,500 to 6,500 distinct CDR3 sequences, 30% to 35% of them present only once. These receptors lack a known antigen. The sample here was CD4+ T cells from blood, cultured in vitro, taken after SARS-CoV-2 vaccination. The receptors here all came from a human donor who had recovered from COVID-19. The CDR3 runs from the conserved cysteine through the conserved F or W. D genes are given only for firm matches. Some rows mark clone size as missing; the rest say once, few, many or name a class of expanded clone.

cdr3_nt,cdr3_aa,j_call,v_call,clone_size,d_call
TGTGCCAGCAGCCCGCAGGGGAGGAATGGCTACACCTTC,CASSPQGRNGYTF,TRBJ1-2,TRBV14,-,-
TGTGCCACCAGTGACCCCGTCTCGGGCACAGATACGCAGTATTTT,CATSDPVSGTDTQYF,TRBJ2-3,TRBV24-1,-,-
TGTGCCAGCTCCTCGACTGGATTAGCCAAAAACATTCAGTACTTC,CASSSTGLAKNIQYF,TRBJ2-4,TRBV28,-,-
TGTGCCAGCAGCTTGGGTCGACAGGGGCGAGGGAACACTGAAGCTTTCTTT,CASSLGRQGRGNTEAFF,TRBJ1-1,TRBV5-4,-,TRBD1
TGCGCCAGCAGTGAGTTGACAGGGGCCCCCACAGATACGCAGTATTTT,CASSELTGAPTDTQYF,TRBJ2-3,TRBV10-1,few,TRBD1
TGTGCCACCAGCAGAGATCGCGAAAGAAACTATGGCTACACCTTC,CATSRDRERNYGYTF,TRBJ1-2,TRBV15,-,-
TGTGCCAGTAATGACAGGGGGAGGAGGGACACTGAAGCTTTCTTT,CASNDRGRRDTEAFF,TRBJ1-1,TRBV19,few,TRBD1
TGTGCCAGCACCCAGATTCCTTCCGGCTACACCTTC,CASTQIPSGYTF,TRBJ1-2,TRBV2,few,-
TGTGCCAGCAGCGTAGCTCCAGGGTCGGGCCAAGAGACCCAGTACTTC,CASSVAPGSGQETQYF,TRBJ2-5,TRBV9,few,-
TGCAGTGCCAGCCTCAGGGATCACGAGCAGTACTTC,CSASLRDHEQYF,TRBJ2-7,TRBV20-1,-,-
TGTGCCACCAGCAGAGATAGGACCGAATACAATGAGCAGTTCTTC,CATSRDRTEYNEQFF,TRBJ2-1,TRBV15,-,-
TGTGCCAGCAGCAACCCGGGACAGGGACCTGAAGCTTTCTTT,CASSNPGQGPEAFF,TRBJ1-1,TRBV7-2,-,TRBD1
TGTGCCAGCAGTGAAGCAGACATTCAGTACTTC,CASSEADIQYF,TRBJ2-4,TRBV2,-,-
TGTGCCAGCAGCGAAACAAGTATCAACACTGAAGCTTTCTTT,CASSETSINTEAFF,TRBJ1-1,TRBV7-9,once,-
TGCAGTGCTAGAGTACCGGGACAGGGTTTCAATGGCTACACCTTC,CSARVPGQGFNGYTF,TRBJ1-2,TRBV20-1,few,TRBD1
TGTGCCATCAGTGAGGGGGGTACCTACGAGCAGTACTTC,CAISEGGTYEQYF,TRBJ2-7,TRBV10-3,few,-
TGTGCCAGCAGTTTCCCCCTGTCGGGGACAGGGCTCACTGAAGCTTTCTTT,CASSFPLSGTGLTEAFF,TRBJ1-1,TRBV28,-,TRBD1
TGTGCCAGCAGCCCAACCGGGGCAGCGAAGGAGACCCAGTACTTC,CASSPTGAAKETQYF,TRBJ2-5,TRBV7-9,large,-
TGTGCCAGCAGTTCTCTCGACAAGAACACTGAAGCTTTCTTT,CASSSLDKNTEAFF,TRBJ1-1,TRBV12-3/TRBV12-4,-,-
TGTGCCAGCAGTCAAACTAGCGGGGGGGCCAGAGAGACCCAGTACTTC,CASSQTSGGARETQYF,TRBJ2-5,TRBV2,few,TRBD2
TGTGCCAGCAGTTGGACTAGCGGGGCGCGCACAGATACGCAGTATTTT,CASSWTSGARTDTQYF,TRBJ2-3,TRBV2,-,TRBD2
TGTGCCAGCAGTCTTGCGTACACTGAAGCTTTCTTT,CASSLAYTEAFF,TRBJ1-1,TRBV2,-,-
TGTGCCAGCAGTTACTCGATGGCCATCTTCTATGGCTACACCTTC,CASSYSMAIFYGYTF,TRBJ1-2,TRBV6-2/TRBV6-3,few,-
TGTGCCAGCAGCTTATTTGGGGTGGCCGGGGAGCTGTTTTTT,CASSLFGVAGELFF,TRBJ2-2,TRBV7-2,-,-
TGTGCCAGCAGTTATTTCCGGGGCAAAACAGATACGCAGTATTTT,CASSYFRGKTDTQYF,TRBJ2-3,TRBV6-5,few,-
TGTGCCAGCACTCTCAGGGGAAAGGGGAACACTGAAGCTTTCTTT,CASTLRGKGNTEAFF,TRBJ1-1,TRBV12-3/TRBV12-4,-,-
TGTGCCAGCAGTGAAGAGGCGGGAGGATACAATGAGCAGTTCTTC,CASSEEAGGYNEQFF,TRBJ2-1,TRBV6-1,few,TRBD2
TGTGCCAGCAGTAGCCCTAGCGGGCTACAAGAGACCCAGTACTTC,CASSSPSGLQETQYF,TRBJ2-5,TRBV28,few,TRBD2
TGCAGTGGGGGCGGGGGGCTCTCTAGCACAGATACGCAGTATTTT,CSGGGGLSSTDTQYF,TRBJ2-3,TRBV20-1,-,TRBD2
TGCAGTGCCGAGGGAGCTGGAAACACCATATATTTT,CSAEGAGNTIYF,TRBJ1-3,TRBV20-1,few,-
TGTGCCAGCAGCGCCCTGCTTGCGGGAGGGCGGGAGCAGTACTTC,CASSALLAGGREQYF,TRBJ2-7,TRBV28,once,TRBD2
TGCGCCAGCAGCCAGGGGGCGGGGACAAGGAATTCACCCCTCCACTTT,CASSQGAGTRNSPLHF,TRBJ1-6,TRBV4-3,-,-
TGCAGTGCTAGAGATCCAGACCGCGAGCAGTACTTC,CSARDPDREQYF,TRBJ2-7,TRBV20-1,medium-sized,-
TGTGCCAGCAGCCCACTATTTAGCGGGGGGGCCATTGGCAAAAACATTCAGTACTTC,CASSPLFSGGAIGKNIQYF,TRBJ2-4,TRBV7-9,-,TRBD2
TGTGCCAGCAGTTACGACCTGGGTAGCTTTAACAATGAGCAGTTCTTC,CASSYDLGSFNNEQFF,TRBJ2-1,TRBV6-5,few,-
TGTGCCATCAGTGAGTCATGGAGGGGACTAACAGATACGCAGTATTTT,CAISESWRGLTDTQYF,TRBJ2-3,TRBV10-3,-,TRBD2
TGTGCCAGCAGCAAATCGAACACTGAAGCTTTCTTT,CASSKSNTEAFF,TRBJ1-1,TRBV11-2,few,-
TGTGCCAGCAGCCCCGGCGGCAGGGACTATGGCTACACCTTC,CASSPGGRDYGYTF,TRBJ1-2,TRBV7-2,-,-
TGCGCCAGCAGCCCTTCAGGACAGGGAGGCTACACCTTC,CASSPSGQGGYTF,TRBJ1-2,TRBV4-1,few,TRBD1
TGTGCCAGCATTCCGCGGACAGGGGGGAATGAGCAGTTCTTC,CASIPRTGGNEQFF,TRBJ2-1,TRBV27,-,TRBD1
TGCAGTGCTAGAGTGGGGACTAGCGGGGACTACAATGAGCAGTTCTTC,CSARVGTSGDYNEQFF,TRBJ2-1,TRBV20-1,-,TRBD2
TGCGCCAGCAGCTCTCGGCGGGAGTGGGGCACAGATACGCAGTATTTT,CASSSRREWGTDTQYF,TRBJ2-3,TRBV5-1,-,TRBD2
TGTGCCAGCAGCTTAGATTTAACTAGCGGCCAAGAGACCCAGTACTTC,CASSLDLTSGQETQYF,TRBJ2-5,TRBV11-2,-,TRBD2
TGTGCCAGCAGTTTAACCGGGAGGAACACTGAAGCTTTCTTT,CASSLTGRNTEAFF,TRBJ1-1,TRBV27,medium-sized,-
TGTGCCAGCAGCGCCTATTACGAGCAGTACTTC,CASSAYYEQYF,TRBJ2-7,TRBV14,few,-
TGTGCCAGCAGTTTCCGGGACAGGGAACCTCGAGCTTTCTTT,CASSFRDREPRAFF,TRBJ1-1,TRBV6-5,few,TRBD1
TGCGCCAGCAGCTTGGGAGGACAGGGGACAGATACGCAGTATTTT,CASSLGGQGTDTQYF,TRBJ2-3,TRBV5-1,-,TRBD1
TGTGCCAGCAGCGCGACAGATAGCAATCAGCCCCAGCATTTT,CASSATDSNQPQHF,TRBJ1-5,TRBV2,-,-
TGCAGTGCTAGCGGAATTTGGCGGGGCACAGATACGCAGTATTTT,CSASGIWRGTDTQYF,TRBJ2-3,TRBV20-1,-,-
TGTGCCAGCAGCTTAGCAAGGAGGGGTCCAGCCAAAAACATTCAGTACTTC,CASSLARRGPAKNIQYF,TRBJ2-4,TRBV7-9,few,-
TGTGCCAGCAAGAGGGACGGCAACTATGGCTACACCTTC,CASKRDGNYGYTF,TRBJ1-2,TRBV2,few,-